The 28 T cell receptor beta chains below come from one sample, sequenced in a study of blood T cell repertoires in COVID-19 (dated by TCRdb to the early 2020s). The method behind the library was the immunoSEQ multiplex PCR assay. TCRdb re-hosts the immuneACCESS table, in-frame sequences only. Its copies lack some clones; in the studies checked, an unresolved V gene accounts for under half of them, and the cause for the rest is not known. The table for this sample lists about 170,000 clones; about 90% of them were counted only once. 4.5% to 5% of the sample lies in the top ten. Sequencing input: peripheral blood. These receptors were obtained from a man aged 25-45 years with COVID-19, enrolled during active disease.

CDR3 protein: CASRHPNTGELFF. The CDR3 DNA is TGTGCCAGCCGACACCCGAACACCGGGGAGCTGTTTTTT. The V and J genes are TRBV12-3 or TRBV12-4 and TRBJ2-2, with D hard to call. V dropped 8 bases and J dropped 0 bases, with 7 bases sitting between them. The CDR3 totals 13 residues.

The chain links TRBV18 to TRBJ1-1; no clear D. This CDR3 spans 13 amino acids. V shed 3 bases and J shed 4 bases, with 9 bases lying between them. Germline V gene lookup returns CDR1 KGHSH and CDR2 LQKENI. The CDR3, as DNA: TGTGCCAGCTCACCGAGTGAGGCCACTGAAGCTTTCTTT. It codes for CASSPSEATEAFF. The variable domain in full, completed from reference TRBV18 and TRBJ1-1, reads NAGVMQNPRHLVRRRGQEARLRCSPMKGHSHVYWYRQLPEEGLKFMVYLQKENIIDESGMPKERFSAEFPKEGPSILRIQQVVRGDSAAYFCASSPSEATEAFFGQGTRLTVV.

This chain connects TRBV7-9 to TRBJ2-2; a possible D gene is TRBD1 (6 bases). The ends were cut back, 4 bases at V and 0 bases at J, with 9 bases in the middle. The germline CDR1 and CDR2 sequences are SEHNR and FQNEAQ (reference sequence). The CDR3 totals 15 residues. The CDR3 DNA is TGTGCCAGCAGCTCCAGACAGGCGAACACCGGGGAGCTGTTTTTT. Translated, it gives CASSSRQANTGELFF.

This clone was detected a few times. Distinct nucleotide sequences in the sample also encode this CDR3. The CDR3 bases are TGTGCCACCAGCAGAGTTACAGGGGTCACAGATACGCAGTATTTT. Its translation: CATSRVTGVTDTQYF. The chain employs TRBV15 and TRBJ2-3, with TRBD1 matching 7 bases. The germline CDR1 and CDR2 sequences are LNHNV and YYDKDF (reference sequence). The CDR3 is made up of 15 amino acids. Germline trimming cut 1 base from V and 2 bases from J; bases unmatched to any gene: 3. Full variable domain (missing parts from reference TRBV15 and TRBJ2-3): DAMVIQNPRYQVTQFGKPVTLSCSQTLNHNVMYWYQQKSSQAPKLLFHYYDKDFNNEADTPDNFQSRRPNTSFCFLDIRSPGLGDTAMYLCATSRVTGVTDTQYFGPGTRLTVL.

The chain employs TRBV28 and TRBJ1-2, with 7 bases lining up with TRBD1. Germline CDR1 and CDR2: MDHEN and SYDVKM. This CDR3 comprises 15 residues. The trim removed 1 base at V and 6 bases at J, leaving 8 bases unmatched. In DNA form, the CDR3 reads TGTGCCAGCAGTTTATTGACAGGGAGTTTGCATGGCTACACCTTC. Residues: CASSLLTGSLHGYTF.

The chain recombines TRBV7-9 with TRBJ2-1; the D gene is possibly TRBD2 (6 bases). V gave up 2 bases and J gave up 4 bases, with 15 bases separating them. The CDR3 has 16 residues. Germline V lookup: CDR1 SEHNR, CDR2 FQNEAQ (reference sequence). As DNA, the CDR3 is TGTGCCAGCAGCTTAAGGGTAGGACTACATTACAATGAGCAGTTCTTC. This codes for CASSLRVGLHYNEQFF.

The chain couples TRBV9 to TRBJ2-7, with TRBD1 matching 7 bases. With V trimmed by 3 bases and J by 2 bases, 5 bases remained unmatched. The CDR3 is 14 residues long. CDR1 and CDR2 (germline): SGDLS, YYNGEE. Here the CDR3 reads CASSDGDSAYEQYF. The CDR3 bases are TGTGCCAGCAGCGATGGGGACAGCGCCTACGAGCAGTACTTC.

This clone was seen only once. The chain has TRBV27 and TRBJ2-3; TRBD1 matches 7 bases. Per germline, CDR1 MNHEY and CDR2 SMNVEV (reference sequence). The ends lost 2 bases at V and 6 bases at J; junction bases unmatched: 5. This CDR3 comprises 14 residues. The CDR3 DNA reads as TGTGCCAGCAGTTTAGGACAGGAGAGCGATACGCAGTATTTT. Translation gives CASSLGQESDTQYF.

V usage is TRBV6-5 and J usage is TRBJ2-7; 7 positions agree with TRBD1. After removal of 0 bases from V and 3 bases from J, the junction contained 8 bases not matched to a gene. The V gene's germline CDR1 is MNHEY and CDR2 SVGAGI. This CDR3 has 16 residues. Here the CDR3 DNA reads TGTGCCAGCAGTTACTCGACAGGGCAGACCAACTACGAGCAGTACTTC. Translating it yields CASSYSTGQTNYEQYF.

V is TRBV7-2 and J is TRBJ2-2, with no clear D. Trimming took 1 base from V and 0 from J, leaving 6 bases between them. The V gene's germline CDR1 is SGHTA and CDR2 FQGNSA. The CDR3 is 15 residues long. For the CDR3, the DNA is TGTGCCAGCAGCTTAGGGCGGTCGAACACCGGGGAGCTGTTTTTT. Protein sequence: CASSLGRSNTGELFF.

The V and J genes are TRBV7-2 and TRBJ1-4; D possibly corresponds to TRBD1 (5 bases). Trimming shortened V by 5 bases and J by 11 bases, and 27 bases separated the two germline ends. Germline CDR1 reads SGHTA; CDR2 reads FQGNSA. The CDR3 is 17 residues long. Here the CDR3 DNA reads TGTGCCAGCAGCCCCAAACGGGGGGTGGAAGGTCCGTGGAAACTGTTTTTT. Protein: CASSPKRGVEGPWKLFF. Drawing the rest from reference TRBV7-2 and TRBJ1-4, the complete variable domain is GAGVSQSPSNKVTEKGKDVELRCDPISGHTALYWYRQSLGQGLEFLIYFQGNSAPDKSGLPSDRFSAERTGGSVSTLTIQRTQQEDSAVYLCASSPKRGVEGPWKLFFGSGTQLSVL.

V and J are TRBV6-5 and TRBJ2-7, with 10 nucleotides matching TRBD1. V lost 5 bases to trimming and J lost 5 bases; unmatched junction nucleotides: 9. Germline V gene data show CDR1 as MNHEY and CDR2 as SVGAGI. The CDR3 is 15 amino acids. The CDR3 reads CASSQLGTGVNEQYF. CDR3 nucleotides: TGTGCCAGCAGTCAACTCGGGACAGGGGTAAACGAGCAGTACTTC.

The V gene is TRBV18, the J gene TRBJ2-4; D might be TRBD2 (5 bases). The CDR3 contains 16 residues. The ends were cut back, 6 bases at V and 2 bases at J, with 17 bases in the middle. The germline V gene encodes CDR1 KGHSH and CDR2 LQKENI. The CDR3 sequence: CASSAREGMTKNIQYF. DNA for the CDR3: TGTGCCAGCTCGGCCCGGGAAGGGATGACCAAAAACATTCAGTACTTC.

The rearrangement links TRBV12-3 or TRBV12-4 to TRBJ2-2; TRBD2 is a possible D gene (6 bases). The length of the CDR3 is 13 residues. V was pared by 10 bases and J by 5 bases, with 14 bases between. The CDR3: CATAAGRTGELFF. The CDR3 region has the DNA TGTGCCACCGCGGCGGGAAGAACCGGGGAGCTGTTTTTT.

For the CDR3, the DNA is TGTGCCAGCAGCTTAGGGGGGGGCGTCATGAACACTGAAGCTTTCTTT. Amino acid sequence: CASSLGGGVMNTEAFF. The chain recombines TRBV7-2 with TRBJ1-1, with D perhaps matching TRBD1 (6 bases). Trimming removed 1 base from V and 0 bases from J, with 12 bases in between. Germline V CDR1 and CDR2: SGHTA, FQGNSA. This CDR3 contains 16 residues.

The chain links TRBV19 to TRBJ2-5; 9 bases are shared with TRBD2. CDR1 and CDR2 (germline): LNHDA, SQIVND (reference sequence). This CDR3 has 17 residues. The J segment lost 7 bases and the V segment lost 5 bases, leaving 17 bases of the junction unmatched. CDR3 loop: CASSLRRLTSGVGTQYF. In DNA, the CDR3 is TGTGCCAGTAGTCTACGAAGATTGACTAGCGGAGTCGGGACCCAGTACTTC.

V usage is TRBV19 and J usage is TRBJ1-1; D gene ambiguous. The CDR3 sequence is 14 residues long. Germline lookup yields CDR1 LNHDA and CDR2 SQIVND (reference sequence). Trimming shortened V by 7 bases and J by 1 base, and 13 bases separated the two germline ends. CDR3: CASTEGLTNTEAFF. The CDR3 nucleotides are TGTGCCAGTACCGAAGGACTCACGAACACTGAAGCTTTCTTT.

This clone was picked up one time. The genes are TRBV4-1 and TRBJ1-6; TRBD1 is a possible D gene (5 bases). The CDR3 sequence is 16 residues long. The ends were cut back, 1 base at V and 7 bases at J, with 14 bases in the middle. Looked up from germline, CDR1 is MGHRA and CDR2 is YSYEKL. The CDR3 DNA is TGCGCCAGCAGCCAAGGATTGGGCAGGGTGAATTCACCCCTCCACTTT. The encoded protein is CASSQGLGRVNSPLHF.

The CDR3 loop is CATLQVARLIDSNQPQHF. For the CDR3, the DNA is TGTGCCACCCTACAGGTTGCAAGATTGATTGATAGCAATCAGCCCCAGCATTTT. The chain links TRBV24-1 to TRBJ1-5; TRBD1 might be the D (5 bases). Trimming cost V 9 bases and J 0 bases, with 23 bases left between them. The CDR3 length is 18 residues. Germline CDR1 KGHDR, CDR2 SFDVKD.

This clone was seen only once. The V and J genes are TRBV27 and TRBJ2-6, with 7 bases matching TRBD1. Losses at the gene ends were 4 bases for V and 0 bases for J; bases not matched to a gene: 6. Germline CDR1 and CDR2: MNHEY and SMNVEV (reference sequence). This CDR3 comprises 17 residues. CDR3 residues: CASSSGTVSSGANVLTF. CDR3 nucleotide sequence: TGTGCCAGCAGTTCTGGGACAGTGAGCTCTGGGGCCAACGTCCTGACTTTC.

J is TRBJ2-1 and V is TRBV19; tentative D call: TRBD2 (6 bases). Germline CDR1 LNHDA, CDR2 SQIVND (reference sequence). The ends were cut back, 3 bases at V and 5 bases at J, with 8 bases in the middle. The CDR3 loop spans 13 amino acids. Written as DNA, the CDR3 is TGTGCCAGTAGTATGGGGGGAGACAATGAGCAGTTCTTC. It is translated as CASSMGGDNEQFF.

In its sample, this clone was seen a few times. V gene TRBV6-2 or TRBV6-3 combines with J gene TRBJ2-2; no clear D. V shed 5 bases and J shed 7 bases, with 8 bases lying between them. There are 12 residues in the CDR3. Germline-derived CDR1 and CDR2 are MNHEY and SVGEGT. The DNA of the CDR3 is TGTGCCAGCAGTAGATCCGGCGGGGAGCTGTTTTTT. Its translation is CASSRSGGELFF.

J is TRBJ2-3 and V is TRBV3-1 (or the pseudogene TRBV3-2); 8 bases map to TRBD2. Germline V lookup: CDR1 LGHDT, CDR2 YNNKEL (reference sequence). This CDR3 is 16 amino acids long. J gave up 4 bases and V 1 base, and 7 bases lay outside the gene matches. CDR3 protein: CASSQGAGGKADTQYF. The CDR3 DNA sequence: TGTGCCAGCAGCCAAGGCGCGGGGGGCAAGGCAGATACGCAGTATTTT.

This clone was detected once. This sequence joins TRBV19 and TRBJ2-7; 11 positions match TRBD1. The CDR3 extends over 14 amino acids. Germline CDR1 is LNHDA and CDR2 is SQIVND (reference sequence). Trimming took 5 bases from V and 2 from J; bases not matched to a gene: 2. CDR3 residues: CASSWGQGAYEQYF. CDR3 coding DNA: TGTGCCAGTAGTTGGGGACAGGGGGCCTACGAGCAGTACTTC. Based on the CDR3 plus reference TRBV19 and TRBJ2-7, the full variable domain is DGGITQSPKYLFRKEGQNVTLSCEQNLNHDAMYWYRQDPGQGLRLIYYSQIVNDFQKGDIAEGYSVSREKKESFPLTVTSAQKNPTAFYLCASSWGQGAYEQYFGPGTRLTVT.

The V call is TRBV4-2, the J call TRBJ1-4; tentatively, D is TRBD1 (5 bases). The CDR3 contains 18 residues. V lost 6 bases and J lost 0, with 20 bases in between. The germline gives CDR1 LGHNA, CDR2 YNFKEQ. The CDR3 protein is CASSQRGGAFATNEKLFF. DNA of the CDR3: TGTGCCAGCAGTCAGCGGGGAGGGGCCTTTGCAACTAATGAAAAACTGTTTTTT.

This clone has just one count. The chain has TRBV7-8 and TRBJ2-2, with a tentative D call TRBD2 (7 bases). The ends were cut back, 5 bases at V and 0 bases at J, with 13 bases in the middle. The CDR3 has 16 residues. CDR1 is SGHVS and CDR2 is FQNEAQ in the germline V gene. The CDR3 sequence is CASSLGEGANTGELFF. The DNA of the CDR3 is TGTGCCAGCAGCCTAGGGGAGGGGGCGAACACCGGGGAGCTGTTTTTT.

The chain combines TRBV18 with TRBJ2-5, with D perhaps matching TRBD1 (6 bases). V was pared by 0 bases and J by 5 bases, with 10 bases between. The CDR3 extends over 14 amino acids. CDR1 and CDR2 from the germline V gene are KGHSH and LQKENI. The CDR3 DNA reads TGTGCCAGCTCACCACCGCACAGGGTGGAGACCCAGTACTTC. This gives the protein CASSPPHRVETQYF.

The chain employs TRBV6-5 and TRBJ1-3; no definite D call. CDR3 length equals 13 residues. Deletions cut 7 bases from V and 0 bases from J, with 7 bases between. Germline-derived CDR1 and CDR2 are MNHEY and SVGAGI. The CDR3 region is CASTPSSGNTIYF. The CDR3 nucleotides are TGTGCCAGCACACCGAGCTCTGGAAACACCATATATTTT.